Sequencing of this T cell receptor beta chain was carried out in a study of identifying expanded T cells in peripheral blood. This clone showed up just once. Assay: immunoSEQ multiplex PCR; the TCRdb copy retains only in-frame clones and omits some. The sample carries about 53,000 clones, about 83% recorded once. CDR3 length: 15 residues. Germline V CDR1 and CDR2: SGDLS, YYNGEE. V dropped 3 bases and J dropped 7 bases, with 14 bases sitting between them. This TCR was recovered from a person between 18 and 75 years old in good health. The sequenced sample consisted of blood. The J gene is TRBJ1-6, the V gene TRBV9; D not resolved. CDR3 nucleotide sequence: TGTGCCAGCAGCGCCGGGTCGGGCTCAAATTCACCCCTCCACTTT. Amino acid sequence: CASSAGSGSNSPLHF.